The sequence of this T cell receptor (beta chain) was determined in a study of blood T cell repertoires in COVID-19 (dated by TCRdb to the early 2020s). About the investigation overall: Collaborator samples came from the United States, Italy and Spain and covered acute and convalescent phases of COVID-19. Where available, HLA class I and class II types were obtained from metadata supplied by the sample provider rather than from assay-based typing. The material from the prospective study consisted of cDNA or gDNA derived from T cells, B-cell-depleted T cells, or PBMCs. Subjects who had been exposed to COVID-19, were actively infected with it, or had recovered from it provided the deeply sampled blood TCRbeta repertoires that made up the dataset. Samples came from the ongoing ImmuneRACE study (first 160 participants) plus 1,254 subjects from 6 global collaborators. The repertoires were released in a freely available public database intended as a resource for research on the immune response to SARS-CoV-2. Nearly every sample came with metadata listing a de-identified subject ID, COVID-19 status, age in years and sex.

General conclusions and limits of the study: The amount of clinical and demographic metadata varied by source and participant and was provided uncurated.

As for this clone: Its antigen has not been determined. Base qualities were left out, and no much larger clone turns up one base away.

Counted from cysteine to phenylalanine, this CDR3 has 15 amino acids. The entry retains the CDR3 DNA only, 45 bases that are in frame from base 1. CDR1 and CDR2, per the germline V gene, are SGHNT and YENEEA. At the junction V is shortened by 5 bases and J by 7 bases; bases outside the gene matches: 2. Participants in the prospective study were enrolled through a virtual design, were aged roughly 18 to 100 years, and lived in some 24 United States geographic areas. Cohort assignment in the prospective study relied on participant-reported clinical history from a screening survey and a study questionnaire. ImmuneRACE Cohort 3 recovered participants were defined by two consecutive negative NP/OP PCR tests, healthcare professional clearance, or symptom resolution. Mobile phlebotomists in the prospective study collected whole blood, serum and a nasopharyngeal or oropharyngeal swab from every participant. Additional blood draws and questionnaires over an approximately two-month period could optionally be provided by prospective study participants. Blood samples from the prospective study were shipped frozen or at room temperature prior to DNA extraction.

The immunoSEQ Assay, a bias-controlled multiplex PCR, was used to amplify TCRbeta CDR3 regions from genomic DNA. As for how the authors treated the data: The number of nucleated cells in each sample was estimated by amplification of reference gene primers within the assay. Sequence reads were collapsed and filtered to measure the absolute abundance of every unique TCRbeta CDR3 rearrangement. For each sample, productive Simpson clonality was calculated by taking the square root of Simpson's diversity index across productive rearrangements. TCRdb's version of the immuneACCESS table is confined to in-frame rearrangements and falls short of the full clone set. An unresolved V gene accounts for under half of the shortfall where checked; the remainder is of unknown origin. From that table come the V and J calls and clone size; the DNA was used to work out D and trimming. The sample table records approximately 130,000 clones; less than 90% of these occur just once. The top ten constitute 2.3% of the sample.

The clonotype comes from a woman aged 50 to 65 who had recovered from COVID-19. The chain uses TRBV11-3 and TRBJ2-2; a stretch of 15 junction bases matches TRBD2. The sample comprised PBMCs or T cells enriched from blood (not recorded which). The DNA sequence is TGTGCCAGCAGCCGGACTAGCGGGGGGGGCGGGGAGCTGTTTTTT. Translated, this is CASSRTSGGGGELFF.